The 4 T cell receptor beta chains below all came from one sample that was sequenced in a study of cytomegalovirus exposure and HLA in healthy donors. Vbeta (60) and Jbeta (13) primers were used in the PCR. Profiling relied on immunoSEQ multiplex PCR, and the TCRdb table lists in-frame clones only, not all of them. The repertoire has under 200,000 clones, approximately 75% of them found once; the top ten carry under 2.5%. The sample taken for sequencing was PBMCs. The receptors shown here come from a man aged 45-65 years in good health and CMV-seropositive.

This chain connects TRBV2 to TRBJ2-2; 9 bases match TRBD2. The V gene end was trimmed by 11 bases and the J gene end by 0 bases; junction bases not matched to a gene: 22. This CDR3 region has 20 residues. Germline values: CDR1 SNHLY, CDR2 FYNNEI. In DNA form, the CDR3 reads TGTGCCTCCAGGGGTTTTTTAAGCGGGGGGCTCCTCGCGAACACCGGGGAGCTGTTTTTT. Translated, it gives CASRGFLSGGLLANTGELFF.

This rearrangement joins TRBV11-2 to TRBJ2-1; the match to TRBD1 covers 7 bases. Trimming cost V 5 bases and J 4 bases; bases outside gene matches: 2. This CDR3 has 13 residues. CDR1 and CDR2 from the germline V gene are SGHAT and FQNNGV. The CDR3 nucleotides are TGTGCCAGCAGCCCGGGACAGTACAATGAGCAGTTCTTC. Amino acid sequence: CASSPGQYNEQFF.

The chain employs TRBV7-9 and TRBJ2-5; 7 bases match TRBD1. The CDR3 covers 15 residues. Germline V lookup: CDR1 SEHNR, CDR2 FQNEAQ (reference sequence). V dropped 5 bases and J dropped 5; count of bases not matched to a gene: 11. The CDR3 loop is CASSEAEGQSETQYF. The CDR3 nucleotides are TGTGCCAGCAGCGAGGCCGAGGGACAGTCGGAGACCCAGTACTTC. The full variable domain, completed using reference TRBV7-9 and TRBJ2-5, is DTGVSQNPRHKITKRGQNVTFRCDPISEHNRLYWYRQTLGQGPEFLTYFQNEAQLEKSRLLSDRFSAERPKGSFSTLEIQRTEQGDSAMYLCASSEAEGQSETQYFGPGTRLLVL.

This clone showed up just once. The CDR3 spells CASSTSSAQYF. The CDR3 DNA reads TGTGCCAGCAGTACCTCTAGCGCGCAGTACTTC. This sequence joins TRBV28 and TRBJ2-7; possibly TRBD2 for D (6 bases). The CDR3 has 11 residues. The V gene lost 5 bases and the J gene lost 9 bases, with 11 bases spanning the gap. Germline V gene data show CDR1 as MDHEN and CDR2 as SYDVKM.